The sample holds one count of the clone carrying this T cell receptor (beta chain). This record comes from a study of blood T cell repertoires in COVID-19. Study in general: Donors in the United States, Italy and Spain gave samples during acute or convalescent COVID-19. T cells, B-cell-depleted T cells, or PBMCs supplied cDNA or gDNA.

In the original analysis: Scientists estimated how many nucleated cells there were by amplifying reference gene primers. TCRdb's table, derived via immunoSEQ multiplex PCR, lists solely in-frame clones and lacks some. D and trimming come from the DNA, and the V and J calls and clone size come from that table. The table records 150,000 to 200,000 clones, about 86% of them present only once. Deletions cut 5 bases from V and 8 bases from J, with 17 bases between. The CDR3 is 15 residues long. CDR1 and CDR2 from the germline V gene are SGHNT and YYREEE (reference sequence). The receptor was derived from a man aged 45 to 65 with active or convalescent COVID-19. Sequencing input: peripheral blood. This chain uses TRBV5-4 with TRBJ1-6; no firm D call. The chain's CDR3 is CASSPTGGFDSPLHF. The DNA of the CDR3 is TGTGCCAGCAGTCCGACCGGAGGATTTGATTCACCCCTCCACTTT.